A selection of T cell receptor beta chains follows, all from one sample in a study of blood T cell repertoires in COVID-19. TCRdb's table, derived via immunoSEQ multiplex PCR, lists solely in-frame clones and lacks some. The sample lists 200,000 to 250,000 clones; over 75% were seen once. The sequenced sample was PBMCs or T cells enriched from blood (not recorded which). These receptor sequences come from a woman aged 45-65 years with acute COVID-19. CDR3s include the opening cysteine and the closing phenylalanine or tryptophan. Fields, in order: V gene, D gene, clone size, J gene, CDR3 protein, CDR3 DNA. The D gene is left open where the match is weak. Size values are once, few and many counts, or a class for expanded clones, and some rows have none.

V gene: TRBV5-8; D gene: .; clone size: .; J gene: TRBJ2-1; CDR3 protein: CASSSTRSFLGNEQFF; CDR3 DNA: TGTGCCAGCAGTTCTACACGGAGCTTCCTGGGCAATGAGCAGTTCTTC
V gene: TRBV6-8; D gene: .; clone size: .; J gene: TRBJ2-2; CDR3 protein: CASRREENTGELFF; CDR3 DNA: TGTGCCAGCAGAAGGGAGGAGAACACCGGGGAGCTGTTTTTT
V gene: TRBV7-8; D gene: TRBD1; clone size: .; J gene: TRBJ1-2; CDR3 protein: CASSLSTGTNYGYTF; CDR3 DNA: TGTGCCAGCAGCCTATCGACAGGGACGAACTATGGCTACACCTTC
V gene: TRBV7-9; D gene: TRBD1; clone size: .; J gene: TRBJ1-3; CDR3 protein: CASSSWTGEINTIYF; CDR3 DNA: TGTGCCAGCAGCTCATGGACAGGGGAGATAAACACCATATATTTT
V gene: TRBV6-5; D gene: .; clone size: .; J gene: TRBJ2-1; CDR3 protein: CASTRRDYNEQFF; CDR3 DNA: TGTGCCAGCACCCGGAGGGATTACAATGAGCAGTTCTTC
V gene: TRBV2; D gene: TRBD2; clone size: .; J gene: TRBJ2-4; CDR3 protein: CASSAGRLAGGTQYF; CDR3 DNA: TGTGCCAGCAGCGCCGGCCGACTAGCGGGGGGGACTCAGTACTTC
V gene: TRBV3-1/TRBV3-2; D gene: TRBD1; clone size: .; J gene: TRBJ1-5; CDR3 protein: CASSQDHKGGRPQHF; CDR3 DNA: TGTGCCAGCAGCCAAGATCACAAAGGGGGCCGGCCCCAGCATTTT
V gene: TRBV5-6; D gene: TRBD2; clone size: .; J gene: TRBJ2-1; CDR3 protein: CASSPRGTSGWYEQFF; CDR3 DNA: TGTGCCAGCAGCCCTCGGGGGACTAGCGGGTGGTATGAGCAGTTCTTC
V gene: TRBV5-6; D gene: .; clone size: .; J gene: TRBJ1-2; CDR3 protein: CASSSDPTENYGYTF; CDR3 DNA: TGTGCCAGCAGCTCCGACCCGACAGAAAACTATGGCTACACCTTC
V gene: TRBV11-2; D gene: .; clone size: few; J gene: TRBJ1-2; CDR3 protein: CASSLGGANYGYTF; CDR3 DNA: TGTGCCAGCAGCTTAGGAGGAGCTAACTATGGCTACACCTTC
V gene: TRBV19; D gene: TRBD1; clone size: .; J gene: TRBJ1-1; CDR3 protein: CASTPTGTMTEAFF; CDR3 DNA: TGTGCCAGTACCCCGACAGGGACGATGACTGAAGCTTTCTTT
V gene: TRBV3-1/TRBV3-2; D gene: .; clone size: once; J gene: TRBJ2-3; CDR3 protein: CASSQDVSRGTDTQYF; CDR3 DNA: TGTGCCAGCAGCCAAGACGTTAGCCGCGGCACAGATACGCAGTATTTT
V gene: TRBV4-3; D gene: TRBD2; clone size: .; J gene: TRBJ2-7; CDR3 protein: CASSQDRGGDQYF; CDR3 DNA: TGCGCCAGCAGCCAAGATCGCGGGGGGGACCAGTACTTC
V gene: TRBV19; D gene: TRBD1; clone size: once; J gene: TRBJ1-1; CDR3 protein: CASSMPLGQGAGNTEAFF; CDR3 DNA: TGTGCCAGTAGTATGCCTCTTGGACAGGGGGCGGGGAACACTGAAGCTTTCTTT
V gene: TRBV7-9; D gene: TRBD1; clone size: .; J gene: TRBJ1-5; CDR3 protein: CASSASGGHQPQHF; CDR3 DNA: TGTGCCAGCAGCGCCTCAGGGGGCCATCAGCCCCAGCATTTT
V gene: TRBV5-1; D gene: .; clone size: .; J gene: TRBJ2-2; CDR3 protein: CASGTTGELFF; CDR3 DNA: TGCGCCAGCGGCACCACCGGGGAGCTGTTTTTT
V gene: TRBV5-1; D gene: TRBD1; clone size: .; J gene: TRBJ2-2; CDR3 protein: CASSSLQGDGELFF; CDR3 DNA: TGCGCCAGCAGCTCCCTACAGGGGGACGGGGAGCTGTTTTTT
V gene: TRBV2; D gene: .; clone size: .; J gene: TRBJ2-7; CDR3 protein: CASSPRGSSYEQYF; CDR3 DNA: TGTGCCAGCAGCCCTAGGGGGAGCTCCTACGAGCAGTACTTC
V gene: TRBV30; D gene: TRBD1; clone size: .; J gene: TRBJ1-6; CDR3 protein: CAWSDRGGLNSPLHF; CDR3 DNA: TGTGCCTGGAGTGACAGGGGTGGATTAAATTCACCCCTCCACTTT
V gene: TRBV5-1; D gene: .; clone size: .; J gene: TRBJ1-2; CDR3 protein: CASSSGDYGYTF; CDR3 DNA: TGCGCCAGCTCCTCGGGTGATTATGGCTACACCTTC
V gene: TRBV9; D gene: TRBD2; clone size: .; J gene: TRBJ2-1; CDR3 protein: CASSVVAGGPISYNEQFF; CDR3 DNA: TGTGCCAGCAGCGTGGTAGCGGGGGGGCCTATATCCTACAATGAGCAGTTCTTC
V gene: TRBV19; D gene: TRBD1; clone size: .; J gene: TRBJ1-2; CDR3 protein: CASSMAPGQAVDGYTF; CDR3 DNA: TGTGCCAGTAGTATGGCCCCGGGACAGGCTGTCGATGGCTACACCTTC
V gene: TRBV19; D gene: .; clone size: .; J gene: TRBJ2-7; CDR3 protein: CASRSSVGSYEQYF; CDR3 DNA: TGTGCCAGTAGAAGTAGCGTGGGCTCCTACGAGCAGTACTTC
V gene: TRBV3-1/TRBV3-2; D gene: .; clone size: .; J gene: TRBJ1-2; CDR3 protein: CASSQDASLETYGYTF; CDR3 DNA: TGTGCCAGCAGCCAAGATGCGTCGCTGGAGACCTATGGCTACACCTTC
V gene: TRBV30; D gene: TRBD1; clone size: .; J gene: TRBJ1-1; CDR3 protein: CAWSVPTGSNTEAFF; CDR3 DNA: TGTGCCTGGAGTGTCCCGACAGGGTCGAACACTGAAGCTTTCTTT
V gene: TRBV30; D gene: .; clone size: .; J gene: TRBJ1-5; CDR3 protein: CACGYSNQPQHF; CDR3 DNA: TGTGCCTGCGGATATAGCAATCAGCCCCAGCATTTT
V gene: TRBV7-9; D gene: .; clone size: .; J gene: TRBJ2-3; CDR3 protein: CASSLVGRTQTNTDTQYF; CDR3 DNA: TGTGCCAGCAGCTTAGTCGGGCGGACGCAGACTAACACAGATACGCAGTATTTT
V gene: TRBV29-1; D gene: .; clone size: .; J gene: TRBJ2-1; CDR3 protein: CSVVRLVSYNEQFF; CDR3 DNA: TGCAGCGTTGTCCGACTAGTTTCCTACAATGAGCAGTTCTTC
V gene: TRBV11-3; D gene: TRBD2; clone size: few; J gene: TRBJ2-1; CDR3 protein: CASSPRGGYYNEQFF; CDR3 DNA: TGTGCCAGCAGCCCCCGGGGGGGTTACTACAATGAGCAGTTCTTC
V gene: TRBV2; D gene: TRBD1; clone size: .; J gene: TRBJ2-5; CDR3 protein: CASSDLGDRVRGETQYF; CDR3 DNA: TGTGCCAGCAGTGATTTGGGAGACAGGGTTCGAGGGGAGACCCAGTACTTC
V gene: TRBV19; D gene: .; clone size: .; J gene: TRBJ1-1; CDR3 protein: CASSIERAEAFF; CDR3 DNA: TGTGCCAGTAGTATCGAGAGGGCTGAAGCTTTCTTT
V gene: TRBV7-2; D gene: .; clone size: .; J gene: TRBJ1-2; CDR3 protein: CASSTGQIIYGYTF; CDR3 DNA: TGTGCCAGCAGCACGGGACAAATCATCTATGGCTACACCTTC
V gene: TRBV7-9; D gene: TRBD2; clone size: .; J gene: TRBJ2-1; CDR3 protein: CASSPFGRGGIGEQFF; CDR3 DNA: TGTGCCAGCAGCCCATTTGGGCGGGGGGGCATAGGTGAGCAGTTCTTC
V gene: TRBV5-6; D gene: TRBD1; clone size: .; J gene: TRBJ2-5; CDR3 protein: CASSPTGVETQYF; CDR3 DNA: TGTGCCAGCAGCCCGACAGGGGTAGAGACCCAGTACTTC
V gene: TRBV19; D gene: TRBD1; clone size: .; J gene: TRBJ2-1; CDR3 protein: CASSLKGTGGRNEQFF; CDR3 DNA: TGTGCCAGTAGTCTGAAAGGGACAGGGGGACGCAATGAGCAGTTCTTC
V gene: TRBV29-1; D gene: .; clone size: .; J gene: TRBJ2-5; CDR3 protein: CSVGPVVGGETQYF; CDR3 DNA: TGCAGCGTTGGGCCCGTGGTGGGGGGAGAGACCCAGTACTTC
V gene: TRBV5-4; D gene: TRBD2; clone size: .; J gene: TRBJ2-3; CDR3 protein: CASRLLRASGGAADTQYF; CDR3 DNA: TGTGCCAGCAGGCTCCTAAGGGCTAGCGGGGGGGCGGCAGATACGCAGTATTTT
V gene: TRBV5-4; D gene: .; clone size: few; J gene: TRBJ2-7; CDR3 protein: CASTFDTSSSYEQYF; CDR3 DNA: TGTGCCAGCACCTTTGATACTTCTTCCTCCTACGAGCAGTACTTC
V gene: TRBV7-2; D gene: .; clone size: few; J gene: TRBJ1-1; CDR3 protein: CASSLGGLKTEAFF; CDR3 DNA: TGTGCCAGCAGCTTGGGGGGGCTGAAGACTGAAGCTTTCTTT
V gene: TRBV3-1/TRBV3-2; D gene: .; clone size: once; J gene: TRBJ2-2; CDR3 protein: CASSLHSGELFF; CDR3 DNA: TGTGCCAGCAGCCTTCACTCCGGGGAGCTGTTTTTT
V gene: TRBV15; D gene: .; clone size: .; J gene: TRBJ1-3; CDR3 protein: CATSRDPPVNTIYF; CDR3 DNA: TGTGCCACCAGCAGAGATCCCCCAGTAAACACCATATATTTT
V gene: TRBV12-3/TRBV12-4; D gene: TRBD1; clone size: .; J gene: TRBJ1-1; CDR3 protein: CASTLGGPGRAFF; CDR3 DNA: TGTGCCAGCACCCTAGGGGGCCCTGGCCGAGCTTTCTTT
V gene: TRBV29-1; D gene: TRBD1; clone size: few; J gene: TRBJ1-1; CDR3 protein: CSAEGSHRGLGEAFF; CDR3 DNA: TGCAGCGCGGAAGGGAGTCACAGGGGGCTGGGTGAAGCTTTCTTT
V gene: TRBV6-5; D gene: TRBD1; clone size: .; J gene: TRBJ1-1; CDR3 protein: CASRTTSSGGAFF; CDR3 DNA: TGTGCCAGCAGGACCACTTCCTCAGGGGGAGCTTTCTTT
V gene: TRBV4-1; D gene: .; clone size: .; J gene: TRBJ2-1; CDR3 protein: CASSQERGNEQFF; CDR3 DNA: TGCGCCAGCAGTCAAGAAAGAGGGAATGAGCAGTTCTTC
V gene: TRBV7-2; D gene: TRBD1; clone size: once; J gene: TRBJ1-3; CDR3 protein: CASSLGATGGAGGNTIYF; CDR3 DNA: TGTGCCAGCAGCTTAGGGGCGACAGGGGGCGCGGGTGGAAACACCATATATTTT
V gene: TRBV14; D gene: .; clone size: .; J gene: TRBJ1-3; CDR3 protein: CASSQLGETSGNTIYF; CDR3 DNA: TGTGCCAGCAGCCAACTAGGAGAAACCTCTGGAAACACCATATATTTT
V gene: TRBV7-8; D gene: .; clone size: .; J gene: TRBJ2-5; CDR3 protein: CASSVGDMGGETQYF; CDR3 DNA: TGTGCCAGCAGCGTAGGAGACATGGGAGGCGAGACCCAGTACTTC
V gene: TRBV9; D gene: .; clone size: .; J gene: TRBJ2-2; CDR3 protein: CASSGPRTVNTGELFF; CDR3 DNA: TGTGCCAGCAGCGGGCCGAGGACAGTGAACACCGGGGAGCTGTTTTTT
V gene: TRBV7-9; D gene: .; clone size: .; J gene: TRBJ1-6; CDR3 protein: CASSLDSLSPLHF; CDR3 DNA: TGTGCCAGCAGCTTGGACAGCCTTTCACCCCTCCACTTT
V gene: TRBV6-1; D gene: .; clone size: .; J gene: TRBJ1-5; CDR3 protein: CASSDNRVRQPQHF; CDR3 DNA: TGTGCCAGCAGTGACAACAGGGTTCGTCAGCCCCAGCATTTT
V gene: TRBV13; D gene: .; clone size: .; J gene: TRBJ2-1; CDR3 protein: CASTKEAGAFNEQFF; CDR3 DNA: TGTGCCAGCACCAAAGAGGCGGGGGCGTTCAATGAGCAGTTCTTC
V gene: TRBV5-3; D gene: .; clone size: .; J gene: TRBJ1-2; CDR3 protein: CARSFVRGGPGYTF; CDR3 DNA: TGTGCCAGAAGCTTTGTACGGGGAGGTCCTGGCTACACCTTC
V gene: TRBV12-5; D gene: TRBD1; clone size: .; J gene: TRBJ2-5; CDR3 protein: CASGRDRGKWETQYF; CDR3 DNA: TGTGCTAGTGGCCGGGACAGGGGAAAATGGGAGACCCAGTACTTC
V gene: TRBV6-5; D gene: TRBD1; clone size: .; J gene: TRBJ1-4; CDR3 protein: CASSNQGGKLFF; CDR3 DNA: TGTGCCAGCAGTAACCAGGGGGGAAAACTGTTTTTT